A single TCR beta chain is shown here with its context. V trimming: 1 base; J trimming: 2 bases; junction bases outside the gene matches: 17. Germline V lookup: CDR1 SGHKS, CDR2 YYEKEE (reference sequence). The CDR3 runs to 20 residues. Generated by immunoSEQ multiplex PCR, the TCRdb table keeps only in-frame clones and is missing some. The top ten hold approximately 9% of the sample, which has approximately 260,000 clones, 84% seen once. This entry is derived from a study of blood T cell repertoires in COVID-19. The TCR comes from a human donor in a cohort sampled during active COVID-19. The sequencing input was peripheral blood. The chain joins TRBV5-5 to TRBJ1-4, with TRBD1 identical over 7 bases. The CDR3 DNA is TGTGCCAGCAGCTTGAATGTTTGGGCGACAGGGAGGCGGACTAATGAAAAACTGTTTTTT. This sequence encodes CASSLNVWATGRRTNEKLFF.